This T cell receptor (beta chain) was sequenced for a study of blood T cell repertoires in COVID-19. Looking at the study overall: Researchers got acute and convalescent COVID-19 samples from the United States, Italy and Spain. The cDNA or gDNA used as material had been derived from T cells, B-cell-depleted T cells, or PBMCs.

Under the authors' procedure: Amplified reference gene primers provided the basis for estimating nucleated cell counts. Repertoires were generated with immunoSEQ multiplex PCR, while TCRdb's copy carries only in-frame clones and drops some. The DNA was the basis for D and trimming; V, J and clone size are from that table. There are some 11,000 clones in the sample; about nine tenths occur only once, and approximately 30% lies in the top ten. Germline V gene lookup returns CDR1 SGHRS and CDR2 YFSETQ. Trimming removed 3 bases from V and 9 bases from J, with 9 bases in between. The CDR3 covers 11 residues.

This TCR was sampled from an older woman with active COVID-19. V usage is TRBV5-1 and J usage is TRBJ2-5; D is uncertain. The sequenced material came from peripheral blood. DNA for the CDR3: TGCGCCAGCAGCTCGGTTGGGCCCCAGTACTTC. This gives the protein CASSSVGPQYF.